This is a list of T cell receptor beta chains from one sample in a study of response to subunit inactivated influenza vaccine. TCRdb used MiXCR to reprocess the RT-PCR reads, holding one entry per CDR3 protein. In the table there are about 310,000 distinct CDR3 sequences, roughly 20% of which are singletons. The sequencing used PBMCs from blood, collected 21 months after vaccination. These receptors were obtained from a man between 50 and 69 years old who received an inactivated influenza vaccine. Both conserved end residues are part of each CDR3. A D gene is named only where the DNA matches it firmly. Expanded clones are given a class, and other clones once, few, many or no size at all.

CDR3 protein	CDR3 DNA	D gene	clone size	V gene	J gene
CASSFPGGGNTIYF	TGTGCCAGCAGTTTCCCAGGGGGGGGAAACACCATATATTTT	TRBD1	many	TRBV12-3/TRBV12-4	TRBJ1-3
CASPGTYERTEAFF	TGTGCCAGCCCTGGGACTTACGAACGCACTGAAGCTTTCTTT	-	few	TRBV2	TRBJ1-1
CASSQNRLGQGMFEQYF	TGTGCCAGCAGCCAGAACCGGTTGGGACAGGGTATGTTCGAGCAGTACTTC	TRBD1	once	TRBV4-2	TRBJ2-7
CASSQGTSGVTGELFF	TGCGCCAGCAGCCAAGGGACTAGCGGGGTCACCGGGGAGCTGTTTTTT	TRBD2	-	TRBV4-3	TRBJ2-2
CASSLMGGGRAYNEQFF	TGTGCCAGCAGCCTAATGGGGGGAGGGAGAGCCTACAATGAGCAGTTCTTC	TRBD2	-	TRBV7-8	TRBJ2-1
CASSFAGATYGYTF	TGTGCCAGCAGTTTCGCCGGCGCCACTTATGGCTACACCTTC	-	-	TRBV28	TRBJ1-2
CSVEGRGLHEQYF	TGCAGCGTTGAAGGCAGGGGGCTCCACGAGCAGTACTTC	TRBD1	-	TRBV29-1	TRBJ2-7
CAISTGAGNSPLHF	TGTGCCATCAGTACAGGGGCAGGTAATTCACCCCTCCACTTT	TRBD1	-	TRBV10-3	TRBJ1-6
CASSESISGDTEAFF	TGCGCCAGCAGTGAGTCGATTTCCGGGGACACTGAAGCTTTCTTT	-	few	TRBV10-1	TRBJ1-1
CASSELGSGTQETQYF	TGTGCCAGCAGTGAATTAGGTAGCGGGACACAAGAGACCCAGTACTTC	TRBD2	-	TRBV25-1	TRBJ2-5
CAISNRDRNYGYTF	TGTGCCATCAGTAACAGGGATCGTAACTATGGCTACACCTTC	-	-	TRBV10-3	TRBJ1-2
CASTRDGWNEQFF	TGTGCCAGCACTCGGGACGGCTGGAATGAGCAGTTCTTC	-	-	TRBV6-2/TRBV6-3	TRBJ2-1
CASSQGPGRAFF	TGTGCCAGCAGCCAAGGTCCCGGGCGGGCTTTCTTT	-	few	TRBV14	TRBJ1-1
CASSSGTSSADTQYF	TGTGCCAGCAGTTCCGGGACTAGTTCCGCAGATACGCAGTATTTT	TRBD2	few	TRBV6-5	TRBJ2-3
CASKAGDRGTDTQYF	TGCGCCAGCAAAGCTGGGGACCGAGGCACAGATACGCAGTATTTT	-	-	TRBV5-1	TRBJ2-3
CASSLTGTRYEQYF	TGCGCCAGCAGCTTGACGGGGACGCGCTACGAGCAGTACTTC	-	-	TRBV5-1	TRBJ2-7
CASSVEKLGRGETQYF	TGTGCCAGCAGCGTAGAAAAATTGGGAAGGGGGGAGACCCAGTACTTC	-	-	TRBV9	TRBJ2-5
CASSLNGDMTEAFF	TGTGCCAGCAGCTTAAATGGCGACATGACTGAAGCTTTCTTT	-	-	TRBV7-3	TRBJ1-1
CASSYSGDQGGPDTF	TGTGCCAGCAGTTACTCGGGTGACCAGGGGGGCCCGGACACCTTC	TRBD1	-	TRBV6-5	TRBJ1-2
CASSQMAGPNTGELFF	TGCGCCAGCAGCCAAATGGCGGGGCCGAACACCGGGGAGCTGTTTTTT	-	-	TRBV4-1	TRBJ2-2
CASSQDHSSYEQYF	TGCGCCAGCAGCCAAGATCACAGCTCCTACGAGCAGTACTTC	-	few	TRBV4-1	TRBJ2-7
CASRFSVGVTNEKLFF	TGTGCCAGCAGGTTTAGTGTCGGGGTGACTAATGAAAAACTGTTTTTT	-	few	TRBV7-6	TRBJ1-4
CSARDHLLDTAYGYTF	TGCAGTGCTAGAGATCATCTGCTAGACACCGCCTATGGCTACACCTTC	-	few	TRBV20-1	TRBJ1-2
CAISDQSANRNIQYF	TGTGCCATCAGTGACCAATCAGCGAATCGAAACATTCAGTACTTC	-	few	TRBV10-3	TRBJ2-4
CASNTGGGLEQYF	TGTGCCAGCAATACAGGGGGGGGGCTCGAGCAGTACTTC	-	few	TRBV6-1	TRBJ2-7